The next 31 T cell receptor beta chains were all read from a single sample in a study of preoperative IRX-2 immunotherapy in early breast cancer. Treatment meaning: preoperative locoregional IRX-2 cytokine immunotherapy. Method: immunoSEQ multiplex PCR; TCRdb's copy keeps in-frame clones and lacks some. Of about 32,000 clones listed, about four fifths are singletons. Sequencing was performed on lymph node tissue, taken from a patient treated with IRX-2 immunotherapy. The receptors come from a human donor with breast cancer.

The V call is TRBV5-1, the J call TRBJ1-3, with 7 bases that match TRBD1. V dropped 4 bases and J dropped 2; count of bases not matched to a gene: 3. The CDR3 runs 14 residues. Germline V CDR1 and CDR2: SGHRS, YFSETQ. The CDR3 DNA is TGCGCCAGCAGCACCGGGACAGCTGGAAACACCATATATTTT. Translation: CASSTGTAGNTIYF.

The rearrangement joins TRBV27 to TRBJ1-3; TRBD1 might be the D (6 bases). The CDR3 consists of 16 residues. V was clipped by 6 bases and J by 3 bases, with 18 bases between them. CDR1 and CDR2 from the germline V gene are MNHEY and SMNVEV (reference sequence). CDR3 in amino acids: CASSEAGAAGGNTIYF. CDR3 nucleotide sequence: TGTGCCAGCAGCGAGGCGGGGGCCGCGGGTGGAAACACCATATATTTT.

A few counts support this clone. Sequence at one end of the junction differs from germline and may be a read error. This chain links TRBV6-8 with TRBJ1-1, with 7 bases matching TRBD1. The germline V gene encodes CDR1 MNHGY and CDR2 SAAAGT. The CDR3 is 15 amino acids. As DNA, the CDR3 is TGTGCCAGCAGTCACTCGGGACAGCTGAACACTGAAGCTTTCTTT. Its translation: CASSHSGQLNTEAFF.

The V call is TRBV18, the J call TRBJ2-7; D gene ambiguous. The CDR3 sequence is 15 residues long. V was trimmed by 0 bases and J by 2 bases, leaving 11 bases between them. Germline CDR1 is KGHSH and CDR2 is LQKENI. The CDR3 nucleotides are TGTGCCAGCTCACCACCTACGCGCGATACCTACGAGCAGTACTTC. Protein product: CASSPPTRDTYEQYF.

The J gene is TRBJ2-1, the V gene TRBV7-5; TRBD2, the table's D call, was not compared with the DNA. TRBV7-5 is annotated as a pseudogene. This CDR3 has 15 amino acids. CDR3 residues: CASSGGLARFNEQFF. The CDR3 DNA sequence: TGTGCCAGCAGCGGGGGACTGGCGAGATTCAATGAGCAGTTCTTC.

This clone has a single count. The chain employs TRBV19 and TRBJ2-1, with D unclear. This CDR3 spans 14 amino acids. Per the germline V gene, CDR1 is LNHDA and CDR2 is SQIVND (reference sequence). V was trimmed by 3 bases and J by 3 bases, leaving 9 bases between them. CDR3 protein: CASSMGGDYNEQFF. The CDR3 DNA reads as TGTGCCAGTAGTATGGGCGGAGACTACAATGAGCAGTTCTTC.

This rearrangement joins TRBV19 to TRBJ1-1, with D hard to call. V was clipped by 5 bases and J by 0 bases, with 7 bases between them. The CDR3 runs 13 residues. CDR1 and CDR2 from the germline V gene are LNHDA and SQIVND (reference sequence). The CDR3 nucleotides are TGTGCCAGTAGTCTCGGCTTGAACACTGAAGCTTTCTTT. It translates to CASSLGLNTEAFF.

The chain couples TRBV19 to TRBJ2-3; D not certain. The CDR3 has 15 amino acids. Germline loops: CDR1 LNHDA, CDR2 SQIVND (reference sequence). V was clipped by 5 bases and J by 1 base, with 13 bases between them. CDR3 DNA: TGTGCCAGTAGTTCCCACAACGAACGCACAGATACGCAGTATTTT. Translation gives CASSSHNERTDTQYF. The full variable domain, with the rest looked up from reference TRBV19 and TRBJ2-3, is DGGITQSPKYLFRKEGQNVTLSCEQNLNHDAMYWYRQDPGQGLRLIYYSQIVNDFQKGDIAEGYSVSREKKESFPLTVTSAQKNPTAFYLCASSSHNERTDTQYFGPGTRLTVL.

The chain uses TRBV1 and TRBJ2-1; the table gives TRBD2 as D, unverified against the DNA. TRBV1 is deemed a pseudogene. This CDR3 comprises 17 residues. The CDR3 bases are TGCGCCAGCAGCCAAGGCCCCAGCGGGACCTCCTACAATGAGCAGTTCTTC. Protein sequence: CASSQGPSGTSYNEQFF.

This chain connects TRBV18 to TRBJ1-2, with 8 bases matching TRBD1. CDR1 and CDR2 (germline): KGHSH, LQKENI. CDR3 size: 13 residues. J gave up 6 bases and V 3 bases, and 3 bases lay outside the gene matches. This chain's CDR3 is CASSPRTGNGYTF. In nucleotides, the CDR3 is TGTGCCAGCTCACCCAGGACAGGGAATGGCTACACCTTC.

The CDR3 sequence: CASSLPSAGSPYEQYF. DNA for the CDR3: TGTGCCAGCAGTCTCCCATCCGCGGGATCGCCCTACGAGCAGTACTTC. The V and J genes are TRBV28 and TRBJ2-7, with D maybe TRBD2 (6 bases). Germline lookup yields CDR1 MDHEN and CDR2 SYDVKM. This CDR3 has 16 residues. V dropped 5 bases and J dropped 2 bases, with 19 bases sitting between them. Drawing the rest from reference TRBV28 and TRBJ2-7, the complete variable domain is DVKVTQSSRYLVKRTGEKVFLECVQDMDHENMFWYRQDPGLGLRLIYFSYDVKMKEKGDIPEGYSVSREKKERFSLILESASTNQTSMYLCASSLPSAGSPYEQYFGPGTRLTVT.

This clone is a singleton in its sample. The CDR3 here is CASSLQPPTASRETQYF. Here the CDR3 DNA reads TGTGCCAGCTCACTACAGCCCCCGACTGCGTCAAGAGAGACCCAGTACTTC. The chain has TRBV18 and TRBJ2-5, with unresolved D. Trimming shortened V by 4 bases and J by 4 bases, and 22 bases separated the two germline ends. Germline V gene sequence: CDR1 KGHSH, CDR2 LQKENI. The CDR3 extends over 17 amino acids.

This sequence joins TRBV1 and TRBJ2-7; TRBD2 reflects the table's D call only, with no check against the DNA. TRBV1 is tagged as a pseudogene. This CDR3 comprises 16 residues. Written as DNA, the CDR3 is TGCGCCAGCAGCCAAGTCGCCGGGACTAGGGTAAACGAGCAGTACTTC. Protein sequence: CASSQVAGTRVNEQYF.

The rearrangement links TRBV6-8 to TRBJ2-7; 10 nucleotides align to TRBD2. V trimming: 6 bases; J trimming: 1 base; junction bases outside the gene matches: 6. CDR1 and CDR2 from the germline V gene are MNHGY and SAAAGT. This CDR3 has 15 amino acids. The CDR3 sequence is CASSRLAGQSYEQYF. The CDR3 nucleotides read TGTGCCAGCAGCCGACTAGCGGGCCAATCCTACGAGCAGTACTTC.

The chain links TRBV18 to TRBJ2-7, with D possibly matching TRBD1 (6 bases). CDR3 size: 13 residues. Germline V CDR1 and CDR2: KGHSH, LQKENI. Trimming removed 4 bases at V and 5 bases at J, with 12 bases between. DNA for the CDR3: TGTGCCAGCTCACTTACTGGACAGAACGAGCAGTACTTC. As protein: CASSLTGQNEQYF.

The rearrangement links TRBV18 to TRBJ1-1, with unresolved D. Germline V CDR1 and CDR2: KGHSH, LQKENI. CDR3 size: 12 residues. V lost 4 bases to trimming and J lost 0 bases, with 3 bases between them. The CDR3 region has the DNA TGTGCCAGCTCACAAATGAACACTGAAGCTTTCTTT. Translating it yields CASSQMNTEAFF.

The CDR3 DNA reads TGTGCCAGCTCGGGACAGGGGGTACAGACCCAGTACTTC. Translated, it gives CASSGQGVQTQYF. V is TRBV2 and J is TRBJ2-5; 11 bases line up with TRBD1. J gave up 6 bases and V 8 bases, and 5 bases lay outside the gene matches. CDR1 SNHLY and CDR2 FYNNEI come from the germline V gene. CDR3 length: 13 residues.

This rearrangement joins TRBV19 to TRBJ2-5, with D hard to call. V lost 5 bases to trimming and J lost 2 bases, with 12 bases between them. The germline V gene encodes CDR1 LNHDA and CDR2 SQIVND (reference sequence). The CDR3 sequence is 14 residues long. The CDR3 sequence: CASSGVELQETQYF. The DNA of the CDR3 is TGTGCCAGTAGTGGGGTGGAACTTCAAGAGACCCAGTACTTC.

The V gene is TRBV29-1, the J gene TRBJ2-5; 11 bases map to TRBD1. The CDR3 runs to 12 residues. V lost 7 bases and J lost 9; bases outside the gene matches: 7. Germline V CDR1 and CDR2: SQVTM, ANQGSEA. This CDR3 reads CSAGTGGSPQYF. The DNA of the CDR3 is TGCAGCGCAGGGACAGGGGGTTCCCCCCAGTACTTC.

This clone has only a few counts. V gene TRBV6-8 combines with J gene TRBJ2-7, with unresolved D. CDR1 and CDR2 from the germline V gene are MNHGY and SAAAGT. Trimming cost V 6 bases and J 0 bases, with 15 bases left between them. CDR3 length equals 15 residues. CDR3 region: CASRATSSSSYEQYF. The DNA of the CDR3 is TGTGCCAGCAGGGCGACCTCCTCCAGCTCCTACGAGCAGTACTTC.

This clone was recorded once. The chain joins TRBV19 to TRBJ2-3; D assignment may be TRBD1 or TRBD2 (6 bases each). V dropped 1 base and J dropped 3 bases, with 14 bases sitting between them. Germline V CDR1 and CDR2: LNHDA, SQIVND (reference sequence). The CDR3 runs 16 residues. CDR3 amino acids: CASSIAPWGATDTQYF. The CDR3 DNA follows: TGTGCCAGTAGTATAGCCCCATGGGGGGCAACAGATACGCAGTATTTT.

The rearrangement joins TRBV5-1 to TRBJ1-5; perhaps TRBD1 as D (5 bases). V was trimmed by 3 bases and J by 1 base, leaving 11 bases between them. Per germline, CDR1 SGHRS and CDR2 YFSETQ. The CDR3 is 15 amino acids. The CDR3 nucleotides are TGCGCCAGCAGCTATTCGGGGGGAAGCAATCAGCCCCAGCATTTT. The encoded protein is CASSYSGGSNQPQHF.

The V and J genes are TRBV28 and TRBJ2-3; D is unresolved. The V and J ends lost 6 bases and 1 base respectively, with 23 bases between them. This CDR3 is built from 18 residues. Germline V CDR1 and CDR2: MDHEN, SYDVKM. The DNA for the CDR3 is TGTGCCAGCAGCTTCGGGCGCCTCAATTTACATGGCACAGATACGCAGTATTTT. Its protein product is CASSFGRLNLHGTDTQYF.

In its sample, this clone was seen a few times. The rearrangement links TRBV19 to TRBJ1-2; D possibly corresponds to TRBD1 (6 bases). There are 13 residues in the CDR3. Germline CDR1 is LNHDA and CDR2 is SQIVND (reference sequence). The germline V and J ends were trimmed by 6 bases and 4 bases, with 12 bases remaining between them. The CDR3 protein is CASRNTGSYGYTF. The CDR3 DNA follows: TGTGCCAGTAGGAATACAGGGAGCTATGGCTACACCTTC.

The chain joins TRBV12-5 to TRBJ1-2; D perhaps matches TRBD1 (6 bases). Per the germline V gene, CDR1 is LGHNT and CDR2 is FRNRAP. The CDR3 is 13 residues long. V lost 2 bases and J lost 5, with 9 bases in between. The chain's CDR3 is CASGLRGTYGYTF. As DNA, the CDR3 is TGTGCTAGTGGTTTGAGGGGGACTTATGGCTACACCTTC.

The gene calls are TRBV19 and TRBJ2-7; D perhaps matches TRBD1 (5 bases). Germline loops: CDR1 LNHDA, CDR2 SQIVND (reference sequence). This CDR3 contains 16 residues. The V gene lost 9 bases and the J gene lost 4 bases, with 25 bases spanning the gap. CDR3 DNA: TGTGCCAGGCCCACCGAGGTTTGGACAAAATTGTACGAGCAGTACTTC. It is translated as CARPTEVWTKLYEQYF. Looking up the rest from reference TRBV19 and TRBJ2-7 gives the full variable domain: DGGITQSPKYLFRKEGQNVTLSCEQNLNHDAMYWYRQDPGQGLRLIYYSQIVNDFQKGDIAEGYSVSREKKESFPLTVTSAQKNPTAFYLCARPTEVWTKLYEQYFGPGTRLTVT.

The chain combines TRBV6-8 with TRBJ2-7; D unclear. V was clipped by 2 bases and J by 4 bases, with 9 bases between them. The CDR3 is made up of 13 amino acids. CDR1 and CDR2 (germline): MNHGY, SAAAGT. The CDR3 sequence is CASSYASRYEQYF. CDR3 nucleotides: TGTGCCAGCAGTTACGCCAGTAGGTACGAGCAGTACTTC.

J is TRBJ1-6 and V is TRBV30, with D tentatively TRBD1 (6 bases). CDR1 is GTSNPN and CDR2 is SVGIG in the germline V gene (reference sequence). The V gene lost 0 bases and the J gene lost 8 bases, with 8 bases spanning the gap. The CDR3 length is 13 residues. The CDR3 region has the DNA TGTGCCTGGAGTGTAGCAGGGGATTCACCCCTCCACTTT. Its translation is CAWSVAGDSPLHF.

The count of this clone is one. The chain carries TRBV1 and TRBJ1-1. TRBV1 is labeled a pseudogene. The length of the CDR3 is 14 residues. In nucleotides, the CDR3 is TGCGCCAGCAGCCAAGAGGTCACCTACACTGAAGCTTTCTTT. Its protein is CASSQEVTYTEAFF.

This clone is a singleton in its sample. The chain combines TRBV6-8 with TRBJ2-3; possible D gene TRBD1, 6 bases. Per the germline V gene, CDR1 is MNHGY and CDR2 is SAAAGT. The V end lost 2 bases, the J end lost 3 bases, and 12 bases lay between the germline ends. The CDR3 spans 15 residues. CDR3 sequence (DNA): TGTGCCAGCAGTTACGCAGGGGTTGGGACAGATACGCAGTATTTT. Translated, it gives CASSYAGVGTDTQYF.

The chain couples TRBV6-8 to TRBJ2-3, with 7 positions matching TRBD2. Germline trimming cut 2 bases from V and 3 bases from J; bases unmatched to any gene: 2. CDR3 length: 14 amino acids. The germline V gene encodes CDR1 MNHGY and CDR2 SAAAGT. DNA of the CDR3: TGTGCCAGCAGTTACGCGGGAGTGACAGATACGCAGTATTTT. Translation: CASSYAGVTDTQYF.